This TCR beta chain was identified in a study of T cell clones after liver transplantation. Study context: Pre-transplant mixed lymphocyte reactions yielded third-party-reactive TCRbeta sequences as comparators for graft-donor-reactive sequences.

Sequenced by immunoSEQ multiplex PCR; TCRdb stores in-frame clones only, minus some. Of about 110 clones in the sample, 45% to 50% were seen once. Sequencing of dividing CFSE-low cells from the MLR defined alloreactive TCRbeta sequences. Pre-transplant recipient cells responded to graft donor PBMCs, splenocytes, lymph-node cells, or third-party PBMCs. By sample fraction, this clone is hyperexpanded. Its antigen is as yet unknown. CDR3 length equals 15 residues. The V gene's germline CDR1 is MNHEY and CDR2 SMNVEV (reference sequence). Trimming cost V 3 bases and J 12 bases; bases outside gene matches: 11.

The chain has TRBV27 and TRBJ2-1, with 10 bases lining up with TRBD2. This clonotype was obtained from a human patient who received a liver transplant. Some T cells may trace back to the graft donor. The sequenced material came from CD8+ T cells from cultured PBMCs. CDR3 loop: CASSFTTSGAGGQFF. CDR3 sequence (DNA): TGTGCCAGCAGTTTTACCACTAGCGGGGCGGGGGGGCAGTTCTTC.